The clone carrying this T cell receptor (beta chain) was picked up many times. The data derive from a study of T cell repertoires in cytomegalovirus infection. TCRdb fed the reads into MiXCR, producing one record per CDR3 protein. The sample records around 140,000 distinct CDR3 sequences, about 6% being singletons. This CDR3 spans 13 amino acids. Germline values: CDR1 LNHDA, CDR2 SQIVND (reference sequence). V lost 7 bases and J 5 bases, leaving 14 bases between the germline ends. This receptor was identified in a human donor in good health (CMV status not recorded). Some clones in this sample may be carry-over from other donors' samples. V usage is TRBV19 and J usage is TRBJ1-1; D is unresolved. The material sequenced was PBMCs. CDR3 loop: CASTLVAGTEAFF. The CDR3 region has the DNA TGTGCCAGTACTCTAGTGGCGGGAACTGAAGCTTTCTTT. Complete variable domain (other parts from reference TRBV19 and TRBJ1-1): DGGITQSPKYLFRKEGQNVTLSCEQNLNHDAMYWYRQDPGQGLRLIYYSQIVNDFQKGDIAEGYSVSREKKESFPLTVTSAQKNPTAFYLCASTLVAGTEAFFGQGTRLTVV.